Described below is a single T cell receptor (beta chain) sequence and its context. The sample carries other DNA sequences with the same CDR3. Second doses that came at about 4 or about 12 weeks were put together. This sample is part of a study of T cell responses to AZD1222 COVID-19 vaccine. Assay: immunoSEQ multiplex PCR; the TCRdb copy retains only in-frame clones and omits some. The sample carries 98,000 or so clones, about 88% recorded once. Germline CDR1 reads KGHSH; CDR2 reads LQKENI. This CDR3 has 14 residues. V was clipped by 3 bases and J by 1 base, with 9 bases between them. The chain combines TRBV18 with TRBJ1-1, with a tentative D call TRBD1 (5 bases). The specimen was peripheral blood, collected 28 days after the second AZD1222 dose. The TCR was taken from an adult who received the AZD1222 COVID-19 vaccine. The chain's CDR3 is CASSPLRGNTEAFF. CDR3 DNA sequence: TGTGCCAGCTCACCTCTAAGGGGGAACACTGAAGCTTTCTTT.